These 29 T cell receptor beta chains came from one sample sequenced in a study of stem cell transplantation in POMP-related autoinflammatory disease (dated by TCRdb to the early 2020s). The time point label of this sample denotes: after hematopoietic stem cell transplant. Library prep was done by the immunoSEQ multiplex PCR assay. Not all clones reach the TCRdb copy of this immuneACCESS table, which keeps in-frame sequences only. Checked studies attribute under half of the gap to unresolved V genes and leave the rest unexplained. The sample contains tens of thousands of clones, approximately 90% of them found a single time. About 0.7% of the sample goes to the ten largest clones. The sequenced sample was CD4+ T cells from PBMCs, obtained after stem cell transplantation. Source of these receptors: a human patient with POMP-related autoinflammation and immune dysregulation (PRAID). Because of the transplant, the T cells may be the graft donor's rather than the patient's own.

The rearrangement uses TRBV19 and TRBJ2-7, with D possibly being TRBD2 (6 bases). This CDR3 spans 13 amino acids. CDR1 and CDR2 (germline): LNHDA, SQIVND (reference sequence). Trimming cost V 3 bases and J 3 bases, with 9 bases left between them. The CDR3 loop reads CASSMRRGYEQYF. CDR3 nucleotides: TGTGCCAGTAGTATGAGGCGGGGCTACGAGCAGTACTTC.

This rearrangement joins TRBV28 to TRBJ2-7; 7 nucleotides align to TRBD1. This CDR3 region has 16 residues. Germline V CDR1 and CDR2: MDHEN, SYDVKM. With 8 bases clipped from V and 1 base from J, the junction kept 14 bases outside the gene matches. CDR3 protein: CASFPGTALISYEQYF. CDR3 nucleotides: TGTGCCAGCTTCCCAGGGACAGCTCTTATATCCTACGAGCAGTACTTC.

The CDR3 loop reads CASSQGGFGSGNTIYF. The CDR3 nucleotides are TGCGCCAGCAGCCAAGGGGGCTTTGGCTCTGGAAACACCATATATTTT. The V call is TRBV4-1, the J call TRBJ1-3, with D tentatively TRBD1 (5 bases). Looked up from germline, CDR1 is MGHRA and CDR2 is YSYEKL. This CDR3 contains 16 residues. V lost 1 base and J lost 0, with 10 bases in between.

The chain links TRBV28 to TRBJ2-7, with unresolved D. The V gene's germline CDR1 is MDHEN and CDR2 SYDVKM. Trimming left V 7 bases short and J 0 bases short, with 10 bases between. The CDR3 has 13 residues. CDR3 DNA: TGTGCCAGCACAGGATCCCCCTCCTACGAGCAGTACTTC. It specifies CASTGSPSYEQYF.

As DNA, the CDR3 is TGCGCCAGCAGCATTGGCGGGGGGGCTCAGGAGACCCAGTACTTC. The encoded protein is CASSIGGGAQETQYF. The V and J genes are TRBV5-1 and TRBJ2-5; 9 bases are shared with TRBD2. The junction had 9 bases not matched to a gene; V was cut back by 4 bases and J by 5 bases. The CDR3 has 15 amino acids. The germline gives CDR1 SGHRS, CDR2 YFSETQ.

This chain joins TRBV5-1 and TRBJ2-3; tentative D call: TRBD1 (5 bases). Trimming stripped 0 bases from V and 4 bases from J, with 15 bases between. Germline values: CDR1 SGHRS, CDR2 YFSETQ. This CDR3 comprises 16 residues. As DNA, the CDR3 is TGCGCCAGCAGCTTGGTAGGGGAAGGCCAGGCAGATACGCAGTATTTT. This sequence encodes CASSLVGEGQADTQYF.

The chain uses TRBV5-1 and TRBJ1-6; 8 positions match TRBD1. This CDR3 region has 14 residues. V was pared by 4 bases and J by 5 bases, with 2 bases of the junction left unmatched. The germline gives CDR1 SGHRS, CDR2 YFSETQ. The CDR3 spells CASSRTGNNSPLHF. The CDR3 DNA follows: TGCGCCAGCAGCCGGACAGGGAATAATTCACCCCTCCACTTT.

The V call is TRBV28, the J call TRBJ2-6, with D perhaps matching TRBD1 (5 bases). V shed 5 bases and J shed 0 bases, with 8 bases lying between them. CDR1 and CDR2 from the germline V gene are MDHEN and SYDVKM. CDR3 length: 15 residues. CDR3 amino acids: CASSPDSSGANVLTF. CDR3 DNA: TGTGCCAGCAGTCCCGACAGCTCTGGGGCCAACGTCCTGACTTTC.

This chain joins TRBV6-5 and TRBJ2-1; TRBD1 agrees at 10 bases. Germline assignment: CDR1 MNHEY and CDR2 SVGAGI. This CDR3 spans 14 amino acids. Trimming cost V 4 bases and J 12 bases; bases outside gene matches: 9. DNA of the CDR3: TGTGCCAGCAGTTTCAGGGGACAGGGGAACGGGCAGTTCTTC. Translating it yields CASSFRGQGNGQFF.

This CDR3 is CASSSQTGRSNQPQHF. The CDR3 DNA sequence: TGTGCCAGCAGCAGCCAGACAGGGCGCAGCAATCAGCCCCAGCATTTT. The chain has TRBV5-8 and TRBJ1-5, with 7 bases identical to TRBD1. Germline trimming cut 4 bases from V and 1 base from J; bases unmatched to any gene: 8. CDR3 length equals 16 residues. Per the germline V gene, CDR1 is SGHTS and CDR2 is YDEGEE.

The V and J genes are TRBV5-1 and TRBJ2-5, with 12 bases fitting TRBD2. The V and J ends lost 4 bases and 0 bases, in that order; junction bases with no gene match: 4. Germline CDR1 and CDR2: SGHRS and YFSETQ. The CDR3 extends over 16 amino acids. The CDR3 DNA reads TGCGCCAGCAGCCCTGGACTAGCGGGGAACCAAGAGACCCAGTACTTC. It is translated as CASSPGLAGNQETQYF.

V and J are TRBV15 and TRBJ2-2; 8 bases map to TRBD1. Germline CDR1 LNHNV, CDR2 YYDKDF (reference sequence). J was trimmed by 4 bases and V by 5 bases; bases with no gene match: 15. The CDR3 extends over 18 amino acids. The CDR3 DNA sequence: TGTGCCACCAGCGATACTCTTCGGACAGGGAGAGTCACCGGGGAGCTGTTTTTT. Residues: CATSDTLRTGRVTGELFF.

The gene calls are TRBV28 and TRBJ2-5; 8 bases line up with TRBD1. Germline V gives CDR1 MDHEN, CDR2 SYDVKM. V lost 5 bases to trimming and J lost 4 bases; unmatched junction nucleotides: 9. The CDR3 is 15 residues long. CDR3 bases: TGTGCCAGCAGTACACCCAGGACAGGGCGAGAGACCCAGTACTTC. Translated: CASSTPRTGRETQYF.

The DNA for the CDR3 is TGTGCCAGTAGTATTGGGACAGGGGGCTCCGGCTACACCTTC. This codes for CASSIGTGGSGYTF. This sequence joins TRBV19 and TRBJ1-2; 12 nucleotides line up with TRBD1. The ends lost 3 bases at V and 8 bases at J; junction bases unmatched: 4. The CDR3 loop spans 14 amino acids. CDR1 and CDR2 from the germline V gene are LNHDA and SQIVND (reference sequence). The complete variable domain, with remaining parts taken from reference TRBV19 and TRBJ1-2, reads DGGITQSPKYLFRKEGQNVTLSCEQNLNHDAMYWYRQDPGQGLRLIYYSQIVNDFQKGDIAEGYSVSREKKESFPLTVTSAQKNPTAFYLCASSIGTGGSGYTFGSGTRLTVV.

The rearrangement joins TRBV4-1 to TRBJ1-1; perhaps TRBD1 as D (5 bases). Germline loops: CDR1 MGHRA, CDR2 YSYEKL. CDR3 length equals 17 residues. The ends were cut back, 1 base at V and 4 bases at J, with 19 bases in the middle. CDR3 sequence (DNA): TGCGCCAGCAGCCAAGCTAGACGGCCCCGTGGGGGCACTGAAGCTTTCTTT. It translates to CASSQARRPRGGTEAFF.

This clone was recorded a few times. The V gene is TRBV5-8, the J gene TRBJ2-3, with D tentatively TRBD2 (6 bases). V lost 4 bases and J 0 bases, leaving 15 bases between the germline ends. In germline, CDR1 is SGHTS, CDR2 YDEGEE. This CDR3 is 16 amino acids long. In DNA, the CDR3 is TGTGCCAGCAGCCTGGGACTCCAGATTAGCACAGATACGCAGTATTTT. It is translated as CASSLGLQISTDTQYF.

The genes are TRBV5-6 and TRBJ1-2; unclear D gene. Trimming took 5 bases from V and 6 from J, leaving 14 bases between them. The germline V gene has CDR1 SGHDT and CDR2 YYEEEE. The CDR3 has 13 amino acids. The CDR3 protein is CASSRGGSDGYTF. As DNA, the CDR3 is TGTGCCAGCAGTCGGGGAGGGAGCGATGGCTACACCTTC.

CDR3 sequence: CASRSHGAETQYF. CDR3 DNA sequence: TGTGCCAGCAGATCCCATGGGGCAGAGACCCAGTACTTC. The chain has TRBV7-9 and TRBJ2-5; D possibly corresponds to TRBD1 (5 bases). Germline V lookup: CDR1 SEHNR, CDR2 FQNEAQ (reference sequence). Trimming removed 6 bases at V and 4 bases at J, with 12 bases between. This CDR3 has 13 residues.

This chain links TRBV19 with TRBJ2-2; TRBD1 matches at 11 bases. CDR1 is LNHDA, CDR2 SQIVND, per germline (reference sequence). After removal of 9 bases from V and 6 bases from J, the junction contained 9 bases not matched to a gene. This CDR3 has 15 residues. The DNA for the CDR3 is TGTGCCAGCCACGGGACAGGGGGAGGAGCCGGGGAGCTGTTTTTT. Translated, it gives CASHGTGGGAGELFF.

This chain connects TRBV7-8 to TRBJ2-1, with 9 bases that match TRBD2. Germline CDR1 reads SGHVS; CDR2 reads FQNEAQ. The CDR3 extends over 15 amino acids. V trimming: 1 base; J trimming: 8 bases; junction bases outside the gene matches: 6. The CDR3 loop is CASSLVSGSFDEQFF. For the CDR3, the DNA is TGTGCCAGCAGCTTAGTTAGCGGGAGTTTCGATGAGCAGTTCTTC.

The chain has TRBV5-1 and TRBJ1-1; the match to TRBD1 covers 7 bases. The J segment lost 4 bases and the V segment lost 4 bases, leaving 7 bases of the junction unmatched. The CDR3 consists of 14 residues. Germline CDR1 SGHRS, CDR2 YFSETQ. CDR3 protein: CASSPTGTVTEAFF. The CDR3 region has the DNA TGCGCCAGCAGCCCCACTGGGACAGTCACTGAAGCTTTCTTT.

V gene TRBV25-1 combines with J gene TRBJ1-3; D possibly corresponds to TRBD1 (6 bases). The V end was cut by 3 bases, the J end by 10 bases, with 19 bases between. The CDR3 extends over 15 amino acids. CDR1 MGHDK and CDR2 SYGVNS come from the germline V gene. CDR3 amino acids: CASSDPRGAWGTIYF. The CDR3 region has the DNA TGTGCCAGCAGTGACCCTAGGGGGGCCTGGGGGACCATATATTTT.

CDR3 DNA sequence: TGTGCCAGCAGCCCGGCTGAGGGGGATAATTCACCCCTCCACTTT. Translating gives CASSPAEGDNSPLHF. The chain links TRBV5-4 to TRBJ1-6; maybe TRBD1 (6 bases). Trimming took 4 bases from V and 5 from J, leaving 13 bases between them. The CDR3 is 15 amino acids. Germline V gene sequence: CDR1 SGHNT, CDR2 YYREEE (reference sequence).

This chain connects TRBV28 to TRBJ2-1; D not resolved. Looked up from germline, CDR1 is MDHEN and CDR2 is SYDVKM. The CDR3 runs to 11 residues. Deletions cut 8 bases from V and 8 bases from J, with 10 bases between. CDR3 residues: CASLAVDEQFF. The DNA for the CDR3 is TGTGCCAGCCTGGCTGTGGATGAGCAGTTCTTC.

The chain has TRBV28 and TRBJ2-3, with D perhaps matching TRBD1 (5 bases). The germline V and J ends were trimmed by 3 bases and 5 bases, with 12 bases remaining between them. This CDR3 contains 14 residues. The germline gives CDR1 MDHEN, CDR2 SYDVKM. The CDR3 spells CASSFPRVGDTQYF. CDR3 coding DNA: TGTGCCAGCAGTTTCCCCAGGGTGGGAGATACGCAGTATTTT.

The chain uses TRBV10-1 and TRBJ2-3; D is ambiguous. The V gene's germline CDR1 is WNHNN and CDR2 SYGVQD (reference sequence). The CDR3 has 12 residues. V lost 3 bases, J lost 4 bases, and 5 bases lay in between. The CDR3 DNA reads as TGCGCCAGCAGTGAAAGGGCAGATACGCAGTATTTT. Its translation: CASSERADTQYF.

The V and J genes are TRBV7-9 and TRBJ1-2; no definite D call. Per germline, CDR1 SEHNR and CDR2 FQNEAQ (reference sequence). V was shortened by 5 bases and J by 5 bases, with 15 bases between the two germline ends. The CDR3 covers 14 residues. CDR3 sequence: CASSPSVGGYGYTF. The DNA for the CDR3 is TGTGCCAGCAGCCCCTCGGTTGGCGGGTATGGCTACACCTTC. The whole variable domain, remainder taken from reference TRBV7-9 and TRBJ1-2, is DTGVSQNPRHKITKRGQNVTFRCDPISEHNRLYWYRQTLGQGPEFLTYFQNEAQLEKSRLLSDRFSAERPKGSFSTLEIQRTEQGDSAMYLCASSPSVGGYGYTFGSGTRLTVV.

The V call is TRBV10-3, the J call TRBJ1-5; 7 nucleotides agree with TRBD1. Germline CDR1 reads ENHRY; CDR2 reads SYGVKD. V trimming: 0 bases; J trimming: 6 bases; junction bases outside the gene matches: 8. This CDR3 comprises 16 residues. The CDR3 DNA follows: TGTGCCATCAGTGAGTCCGGGACAGCTTCGGGTCAGCCCCAGCATTTT. As protein: CAISESGTASGQPQHF.

V is TRBV5-1 and J is TRBJ2-1; 9 bases match TRBD2. Trimming at V came to 1 base and at J to 6 bases, leaving 8 bases not matched to a gene. The CDR3 is 16 residues long. CDR1 is SGHRS, CDR2 YFSETQ, per germline. CDR3 sequence (DNA): TGCGCCAGCAGCTTGAACCCGGCTAGCGGGGCCAATGAGCAGTTCTTC. Translation: CASSLNPASGANEQFF.